Each of the 22 T cell receptor beta chains below was sequenced from the same sample in a study of T cell responses to AZD1222 COVID-19 vaccine. Clones were read by immunoSEQ multiplex PCR, and TCRdb kept only the in-frame ones, dropping some. The data contain 60,000 to 65,000 clones, about 74% of them singletons. Here the sequenced sample was peripheral blood, taken on day 0 of AZD1222 vaccination. The receptor source for this set is an adult in good health.

The V and J genes are TRBV7-6 and TRBJ1-4, with no clear D. Germline V gene data show CDR1 as SGHVS and CDR2 as FNYEAQ. V was cut by 5 bases and J by 0 bases, with 10 bases left in between. This CDR3 contains 15 residues. The CDR3 DNA reads as TGTGCCAGCAGCCTAGAGAGGGCAACTAATGAAAAACTGTTTTTT. Amino acids: CASSLERATNEKLFF.

The CDR3 loop is CASTLQGYYGYTF. The DNA for the CDR3 is TGTGCCAGCACCCTTCAGGGGTACTATGGCTACACCTTC. The V gene is TRBV12-3 or TRBV12-4, the J gene TRBJ1-2; D might be TRBD1 (6 bases). The V end lost 7 bases, the J end lost 3 bases, and 12 bases lay between the germline ends. The CDR3 runs 13 residues.

This clone showed up just a few times. The rearrangement uses TRBV11-3 and TRBJ2-3; perhaps TRBD1 as D (5 bases). Per germline, CDR1 SGHNT and CDR2 YENEEA. V was cut by 4 bases and J by 5 bases, with 16 bases left in between. CDR3 length: 15 amino acids. As DNA, the CDR3 is TGTGCCAGCAGCTACGACAGTCAACGAGGAGATACGCAGTATTTT. Its protein is CASSYDSQRGDTQYF.

This clone was recorded many times. The gene calls are TRBV4-3 and TRBJ1-3; no reliable D call. This CDR3 contains 14 residues. Germline CDR1 is LGHNA and CDR2 is YSLEER. V shed 0 bases and J shed 6 bases, with 9 bases lying between them. CDR3 region: CASSQDRTINTIYF. DNA of the CDR3: TGCGCCAGCAGCCAAGACAGGACTATAAACACCATATATTTT.

This chain links TRBV27 with TRBJ1-5; D is uncertain. The CDR3 spans 13 residues. Trimming stripped 11 bases from V and 0 bases from J, with 11 bases between. The germline V gene has CDR1 MNHEY and CDR2 SMNVEV (reference sequence). The CDR3 region is CASGPDSNQPQHF. The CDR3 coding sequence is TGTGCCTCCGGACCGGATAGCAATCAGCCCCAGCATTTT.

The chain is built from TRBV7-9 and TRBJ2-5; 9 bases are shared with TRBD1. Germline V gene sequence: CDR1 SEHNR, CDR2 FQNEAQ (reference sequence). The CDR3 spans 15 residues. After removal of 5 bases from V and 3 bases from J, the junction contained 7 bases not matched to a gene. This chain's CDR3 is CASSKITGGEETQYF. The CDR3 bases are TGTGCCAGCAGCAAAATCACAGGGGGCGAAGAGACCCAGTACTTC.

In DNA form, the CDR3 reads TGTGCCTGGAGGGAGGGGGCTGGTACTGAAGCTTTCTTT. It is translated as CAWREGAGTEAFF. V usage is TRBV30 and J usage is TRBJ1-1; 7 bases are a match to TRBD1. The length of the CDR3 is 13 residues. With 3 bases clipped from V and 5 bases from J, the junction kept 6 bases outside the gene matches. CDR1 is GTSNPN, CDR2 SVGIG, per germline (reference sequence).

The chain is built from TRBV3-1 (or the pseudogene TRBV3-2) and TRBJ2-7, with a weak D call TRBD2 (6 bases). The CDR3 totals 16 residues. Between the trimmed V and J ends, which lost 3 bases and 9 bases, there was a span of 24 bases. Germline loops: CDR1 LGHDT, CDR2 YNNKEL (reference sequence). DNA for the CDR3: TGTGCCAGCAGCCAGGTCGGGAGACACAGCGAACAATGGCAGTACTTC. It specifies CASSQVGRHSEQWQYF.

This rearrangement joins TRBV29-1 to TRBJ1-4; no clear D gene. V lost 4 bases to trimming and J lost 4 bases, with 10 bases between them. CDR1 and CDR2 (germline): SQVTM, ANQGSEA. The CDR3 totals 13 residues. The CDR3 here is CSVVGQINEKLFF. CDR3 DNA sequence: TGCAGCGTTGTAGGGCAGATTAATGAAAAACTGTTTTTT.

The rearrangement joins TRBV12-3 or TRBV12-4 to TRBJ1-2; perhaps TRBD1 as D (6 bases). Deletions cut 6 bases from V and 7 bases from J, with 15 bases between. The CDR3 consists of 13 residues. The CDR3 nucleotides read TGTGCCAGCAGCCCCAACAGGGAGGGTGGCTACACCTTC. This translates into CASSPNREGGYTF.

This chain uses TRBV28 with TRBJ1-4; D gene unclear. With 2 bases removed from V and 4 bases from J, the gap between germline ends came to 11 bases. CDR3 length equals 15 residues. Looked up from germline, CDR1 is MDHEN and CDR2 is SYDVKM. The DNA of the CDR3 is TGTGCCAGCAGTTTAACCCCTCATGGTAATGAAAAACTGTTTTTT. This codes for CASSLTPHGNEKLFF.

The chain carries TRBV2 and TRBJ2-3; TRBD2 matches at 11 bases. This CDR3 has 15 amino acids. Trimming at V came to 8 bases and at J to 4 bases, leaving 8 bases not matched to a gene. Germline V lookup: CDR1 SNHLY, CDR2 FYNNEI. The CDR3 loop reads CASLRGLAVSDTQYF. CDR3 DNA: TGTGCCAGCCTAAGGGGACTAGCGGTGTCAGATACGCAGTATTTT.

This chain joins TRBV6-5 and TRBJ2-3, with TRBD2 matching 9 bases. This CDR3 has 16 amino acids. The V gene's germline CDR1 is MNHEY and CDR2 SVGAGI. V was clipped by 2 bases and J by 6 bases; unmatched bases: 9. DNA for the CDR3: TGTGCCAGCAGTTACGGAGCGGGGGGCGGGGCGGATACGCAGTATTTT. Its translation: CASSYGAGGGADTQYF.

J is TRBJ2-2 and V is TRBV4-3; 11 bases align to TRBD2. The CDR3 spans 17 residues. The V and J ends lost 0 bases and 3 bases, in that order; junction bases with no gene match: 3. Germline CDR1 is LGHNA and CDR2 is YSLEER. The CDR3 protein is CASSQELAGGDTGELFF. For the CDR3, the DNA is TGCGCCAGCAGCCAAGAGTTAGCGGGGGGGGACACCGGGGAGCTGTTTTTT.

CDR3 bases: TGTGCCAGCAGCCCAGTCCCCAATGAGCAGTTCTTC. Residues: CASSPVPNEQFF. The rearrangement links TRBV3-1 (or the pseudogene TRBV3-2) to TRBJ2-1, with D hard to call. CDR1 is LGHDT and CDR2 is YNNKEL in the germline V gene (reference sequence). The CDR3 is 12 residues long. V gave up 4 bases and J gave up 6 bases, with 7 bases separating them.

The V call is TRBV19, the J call TRBJ2-3; D is unresolved. The CDR3 covers 15 residues. The V end was cut by 1 base, the J end by 4 bases, with 12 bases between. The germline CDR1 and CDR2 sequences are LNHDA and SQIVND (reference sequence). The CDR3 sequence is CASSIGASLSDTQYF. Written as DNA, the CDR3 is TGTGCCAGTAGTATAGGTGCCAGCCTCTCAGATACGCAGTATTTT.

J is TRBJ1-2 and V is TRBV3-1 (or the pseudogene TRBV3-2); 7 bases map to TRBD1. The CDR3 has 12 amino acids. Per the germline V gene, CDR1 is LGHDT and CDR2 is YNNKEL (reference sequence). The trim removed 4 bases at V and 8 bases at J, leaving 4 bases unmatched. The DNA for the CDR3 is TGTGCCAGCAGCCTTCGGACAGGCGGCTACACCTTC. The encoded protein is CASSLRTGGYTF.

V gene TRBV19 combines with J gene TRBJ2-1, with TRBD2 as a possible D gene (7 bases). V was cut by 5 bases and J by 8 bases, with 16 bases left in between. Germline lookup yields CDR1 LNHDA and CDR2 SQIVND (reference sequence). The CDR3 is 14 residues long. The CDR3 bases are TGTGCCAGTAGTGTTGGGGGGGCATCGCATGAGCAGTTCTTC. Its translation is CASSVGGASHEQFF.

The V and J genes are TRBV12-3 or TRBV12-4 and TRBJ2-1; D is perhaps TRBD1 (6 bases). This CDR3 region has 13 residues. V was pared by 8 bases and J by 0 bases, with 8 bases between. For the CDR3, the DNA is TGTGCCAGCCGACAGGACTCCTACAATGAGCAGTTCTTC. It is translated as CASRQDSYNEQFF.

This clone was detected only a few times. The gene calls are TRBV27 and TRBJ1-2, with D unresolved. V lost 3 bases to trimming and J lost 8 bases, with 13 bases between them. The CDR3 length is 13 residues. Germline assignment: CDR1 MNHEY and CDR2 SMNVEV (reference sequence). The CDR3 nucleotides are TGTGCCAGCAGTTTGAGTGGAGGTGGCGGCTACACCTTC. Residues: CASSLSGGGGYTF.

The genes are TRBV12-3 or TRBV12-4 and TRBJ2-3, with D uncertain. The CDR3 sequence is 11 residues long. V lost 7 bases and J lost 10, with 12 bases in between. The CDR3 nucleotides are TGTGCCAGCACCCTTATGGGTGCGCAGTATTTT. This translates into CASTLMGAQYF.

This clone was recorded a few times. The rearrangement uses TRBV13 and TRBJ1-4; 8 positions agree with TRBD1. The CDR3 is made up of 15 amino acids. Trimming took 5 bases from V and 8 from J; bases not matched to a gene: 10. Germline loops: CDR1 PRHDT, CDR2 FYEKMQ (reference sequence). CDR3 region: CASSREGQAREKLFF. In DNA, the CDR3 is TGTGCCAGCAGCCGGGAGGGACAGGCCCGAGAAAAACTGTTTTTT. Using reference TRBV13 and TRBJ1-4 for the parts outside the CDR3, the full variable domain is AAGVIQSPRHLIKEKRETATLKCYPIPRHDTVYWYQQGPGQDPQFLISFYEKMQSDKGSIPDRFSAQQFSDYHSELNMSSLELGDSALYFCASSREGQAREKLFFGSGTQLSVL.